This is a list of T cell receptor beta chains from one sample in a study of shared clonotypes between healthy human individuals. Only in-frame clones appear in the TCRdb table, and some are missing; sequencing was by immunoSEQ multiplex PCR. The sample shows fewer than 350,000 clones, roughly 84% of them seen only once. Input material: memory CD8+ T cells sorted from blood. The receptors come from a man aged 18 to 30 in good health. Both conserved end residues are part of each CDR3. The D gene is left open where the match is weak. Clone size is given for some rows only: seen once, a few or many times, or a class if the clone is expanded.

J gene: TRBJ2-1; clone size: few; V gene: TRBV6-5; D gene: .; CDR3 DNA: TGTGCCAGCAGTTACTCGTGGAGGAATGAGCAGTTCTTC; CDR3 protein: CASSYSWRNEQFF
J gene: TRBJ1-1; clone size: .; V gene: TRBV2; D gene: TRBD1; CDR3 DNA: TGTGCCAGCAGAGTCGGACGAACAGGGGCGAACACTGAAGCTTTCTTT; CDR3 protein: CASRVGRTGANTEAFF
J gene: TRBJ2-2; clone size: .; V gene: TRBV5-6; D gene: .; CDR3 DNA: TGTGCCAGCAGCTATCCCCGGGACATTTACACCGGGGAGCTGTTTTTT; CDR3 protein: CASSYPRDIYTGELFF
J gene: TRBJ2-1; clone size: .; V gene: TRBV7-9; D gene: TRBD1; CDR3 DNA: TGTGCCAGCAGCTTCCCGGGACAGGGGATCGATGAGCAGTTCTTC; CDR3 protein: CASSFPGQGIDEQFF
J gene: TRBJ2-2; clone size: .; V gene: TRBV5-1; D gene: .; CDR3 DNA: TGCGCCAGCAGCAGGCGTCCCCTCTCGATCGGGGAGCTGTTTTTT; CDR3 protein: CASSRRPLSIGELFF
J gene: TRBJ2-2; clone size: .; V gene: TRBV7-8; D gene: .; CDR3 DNA: TGTGCCAGCAGCTCCTGGACTCTCCCCGGGGAGCTGTTTTTT; CDR3 protein: CASSSWTLPGELFF
J gene: TRBJ2-3; clone size: .; V gene: TRBV9; D gene: TRBD1; CDR3 DNA: TGTGCCAGCAGCCTAGAATCCGGGACAGCTTTAGATACGCAGTATTTT; CDR3 protein: CASSLESGTALDTQYF
J gene: TRBJ1-2; clone size: once; V gene: TRBV13; D gene: .; CDR3 DNA: TGTGCCAGCAGCTTAAGGGCCCCGAGGGACTATGGCTACACCTTC; CDR3 protein: CASSLRAPRDYGYTF
J gene: TRBJ2-7; clone size: .; V gene: TRBV12-2; D gene: .; CDR3 DNA: TGTGCAAGTCGCCCTAGCAGGGAGCAGTACTTC; CDR3 protein: CASRPSREQYF
J gene: TRBJ2-1; clone size: .; V gene: TRBV5-1; D gene: TRBD2; CDR3 DNA: TGCGCCAGCAGCCCTTTAGCGGGAGGGGTCCACAATGAGCAGTTCTTC; CDR3 protein: CASSPLAGGVHNEQFF
J gene: TRBJ2-3; clone size: .; V gene: TRBV5-6; D gene: .; CDR3 DNA: TGTGCCAGCAGGCCCCAAGGGGGGCGGACAGATACGCAGTATTTT; CDR3 protein: CASRPQGGRTDTQYF
J gene: TRBJ1-6; clone size: .; V gene: TRBV11-2; D gene: .; CDR3 DNA: TGTGCCAGCAGCCCCAAAATCTGGGGTTCACCCCTCCACTTT; CDR3 protein: CASSPKIWGSPLHF
J gene: TRBJ2-1; clone size: .; V gene: TRBV7-6; D gene: .; CDR3 DNA: TGTGCCAGCAGCTTAGCGAAGGGCGGGAAGTCCTACAATGAGCAGTTCTTC; CDR3 protein: CASSLAKGGKSYNEQFF
J gene: TRBJ2-2; clone size: once; V gene: TRBV4-1; D gene: TRBD2; CDR3 DNA: TGCGCCAGCAGCCAAGATTCTAGCGGGGCACTCACCGGGGAGCTGTTTTTT; CDR3 protein: CASSQDSSGALTGELFF
J gene: TRBJ2-7; clone size: .; V gene: TRBV5-6; D gene: .; CDR3 DNA: TGTGCCAGCAGCTTCGGACTCGGAGAAGAGCAGTACTTC; CDR3 protein: CASSFGLGEEQYF
J gene: TRBJ2-7; clone size: .; V gene: TRBV28; D gene: .; CDR3 DNA: TGTGCCAGCAGCCCGGCCCTCACCGACCCCTACGAGCAGTACTTC; CDR3 protein: CASSPALTDPYEQYF
J gene: TRBJ2-2; clone size: .; V gene: TRBV9; D gene: TRBD2; CDR3 DNA: TGTGCCAGCAGCGTAGGTAGTCTAGCGGGAGAAACCGGGGAGCTGTTTTTT; CDR3 protein: CASSVGSLAGETGELFF
J gene: TRBJ2-5; clone size: many; V gene: TRBV6-4; D gene: TRBD2; CDR3 DNA: TGTGCCAGCAGTGAAGGGGCGGGAGGACAAGAGACCCAGTACTTC; CDR3 protein: CASSEGAGGQETQYF
J gene: TRBJ2-7; clone size: once; V gene: TRBV4-1; D gene: TRBD2; CDR3 DNA: TGCGCCAGCAGCATTAGCGGGAGCGGTGGTTACGAGCAGTACTTC; CDR3 protein: CASSISGSGGYEQYF
J gene: TRBJ2-2; clone size: few; V gene: TRBV7-9; D gene: .; CDR3 DNA: TGTGCCAGCAGCTTAATAAACACCGGGGAGCTGTTTTTT; CDR3 protein: CASSLINTGELFF
J gene: TRBJ1-3; clone size: .; V gene: TRBV6-5; D gene: .; CDR3 DNA: TGTGCCAGCAGGGAGACAGGTGCCGGAAACACCATATATTTT; CDR3 protein: CASRETGAGNTIYF
J gene: TRBJ2-2; clone size: .; V gene: TRBV28; D gene: TRBD2; CDR3 DNA: TGTGCCAGCAGCAATAAGCGGGGGCGCGGCACCGGGGAGCTGTTTTTT; CDR3 protein: CASSNKRGRGTGELFF
J gene: TRBJ2-2; clone size: .; V gene: TRBV4-3; D gene: .; CDR3 DNA: TGCGCCAGCAGCCTCGCGAAGCAAACCCGAGGGGAGCTGTTTTTT; CDR3 protein: CASSLAKQTRGELFF
J gene: TRBJ2-5; clone size: .; V gene: TRBV6-5; D gene: .; CDR3 DNA: TGTGCCAGCACCCCGACAGGTTACCAAGAGACCCAGTACTTC; CDR3 protein: CASTPTGYQETQYF
J gene: TRBJ2-2; clone size: once; V gene: TRBV27; D gene: .; CDR3 DNA: TGTGCCAGCAGTGTCAACACCGGGGAGCTGTTTTTT; CDR3 protein: CASSVNTGELFF
J gene: TRBJ1-2; clone size: .; V gene: TRBV5-1; D gene: .; CDR3 DNA: TGCGCCAGCAGCTCCGGGGGATTGGATGGCTACACCTTC; CDR3 protein: CASSSGGLDGYTF
J gene: TRBJ2-4; clone size: .; V gene: TRBV10-2; D gene: TRBD1; CDR3 DNA: TGCGCCAGCAGTCGACAGGGATCGGAAAACATTCAGTACTTC; CDR3 protein: CASSRQGSENIQYF
J gene: TRBJ2-7; clone size: .; V gene: TRBV9; D gene: TRBD2; CDR3 DNA: TGTGCCAGCAGCGACGTTAGCGGGAGTAGCCACGAGCAGTACTTC; CDR3 protein: CASSDVSGSSHEQYF
J gene: TRBJ2-7; clone size: .; V gene: TRBV9; D gene: .; CDR3 DNA: TGTGCCAGCAGCCCGGAATTCCCGTTCTACGAGCAGTACTTC; CDR3 protein: CASSPEFPFYEQYF
J gene: TRBJ2-1; clone size: .; V gene: TRBV6-6; D gene: .; CDR3 DNA: TGTGCCAGCAGCCCCTTAGATGAGCAGTTCTTC; CDR3 protein: CASSPLDEQFF
J gene: TRBJ1-2; clone size: .; V gene: TRBV7-2; D gene: TRBD1; CDR3 DNA: TGTGCCAGCAGCCCGACAGGGCCTACTAACTATGGCTACACCTTC; CDR3 protein: CASSPTGPTNYGYTF
J gene: TRBJ1-1; clone size: .; V gene: TRBV19; D gene: .; CDR3 DNA: TGTGCCAGTAGTATGTTGGAGAACACTGAAGCTTTCTTT; CDR3 protein: CASSMLENTEAFF
J gene: TRBJ1-2; clone size: .; V gene: TRBV5-6; D gene: TRBD1; CDR3 DNA: TGTGCCAGCAGCTATCTCGGAGGGACAGGGGGCAGCGGCTACACCTTC; CDR3 protein: CASSYLGGTGGSGYTF
J gene: TRBJ1-6; clone size: .; V gene: TRBV4-1; D gene: .; CDR3 DNA: TGCGCCAGCAGCCAGGATCCCGACGTGAGGGACGGATCTAATTCACCCCTCCACTTT; CDR3 protein: CASSQDPDVRDGSNSPLHF
J gene: TRBJ2-5; clone size: .; V gene: TRBV6-5; D gene: .; CDR3 DNA: TGTGCCAGCAGTTACGTCTCTAGCGATCAAGAGACCCAGTACTTC; CDR3 protein: CASSYVSSDQETQYF
J gene: TRBJ1-4; clone size: .; V gene: TRBV13; D gene: .; CDR3 DNA: TGTGCCAGCAGCGCCAACCCCGGGACCGGCGAAAAACTGTTTTTT; CDR3 protein: CASSANPGTGEKLFF
J gene: TRBJ1-2; clone size: .; V gene: TRBV25-1; D gene: TRBD1; CDR3 DNA: TGTGCCAGCAGTGAATATGGGACAGGGCTTGGCTACACCTTC; CDR3 protein: CASSEYGTGLGYTF
J gene: TRBJ2-4; clone size: .; V gene: TRBV5-1; D gene: TRBD2; CDR3 DNA: TGCGCCAGCACCCCGGGACTAGCGGGAGCCGAGGCCAAAAACATTCAGTACTTC; CDR3 protein: CASTPGLAGAEAKNIQYF
J gene: TRBJ1-2; clone size: .; V gene: TRBV4-1; D gene: TRBD1; CDR3 DNA: TGCGCCAGCAGCCAGGGAGATGGGACAGAGCCTTACTATGGCTACACCTTC; CDR3 protein: CASSQGDGTEPYYGYTF
J gene: TRBJ1-2; clone size: .; V gene: TRBV9; D gene: TRBD1; CDR3 DNA: TGTGCCAGCAGCGAAGGACAGGGGAGAGGAGGCTACACCTTC; CDR3 protein: CASSEGQGRGGYTF
J gene: TRBJ2-7; clone size: .; V gene: TRBV6-1; D gene: TRBD2; CDR3 DNA: TGTGCCAGCAGTGAACGGCTAGCGGGAGCCTGGGAGCAGTACTTC; CDR3 protein: CASSERLAGAWEQYF
J gene: TRBJ2-2; clone size: .; V gene: TRBV7-9; D gene: .; CDR3 DNA: TGTGCCAGCAGCTTTGAATGGCCGACGTTGGCCACCGGGGAGCTGTTTTTT; CDR3 protein: CASSFEWPTLATGELFF
J gene: TRBJ2-3; clone size: .; V gene: TRBV30; D gene: .; CDR3 DNA: TGTGCCTGGAGTGGGGCAGGAATGAGCACAGATACGCAGTATTTT; CDR3 protein: CAWSGAGMSTDTQYF
J gene: TRBJ1-2; clone size: .; V gene: TRBV28; D gene: .; CDR3 DNA: TGTGCCAGCAGCCCTGACATCAACTATGGCTACACCTTC; CDR3 protein: CASSPDINYGYTF
J gene: TRBJ2-1; clone size: many; V gene: TRBV25-1; D gene: TRBD2; CDR3 DNA: TGTGCCAGCAGTGAATACGGTAGCGGGGGGAATGAGCAGTTCTTC; CDR3 protein: CASSEYGSGGNEQFF
J gene: TRBJ1-1; clone size: .; V gene: TRBV5-4; D gene: TRBD1; CDR3 DNA: TGTGCCAGCAGCCCACAGGGGGCGGACACTGAAGCTTTCTTT; CDR3 protein: CASSPQGADTEAFF
J gene: TRBJ1-1; clone size: .; V gene: TRBV10-3; D gene: TRBD1; CDR3 DNA: TGTGCCACCGGACAGGGTAAGCCTGAAGCTTTCTTT; CDR3 protein: CATGQGKPEAFF
J gene: TRBJ2-7; clone size: .; V gene: TRBV14; D gene: TRBD1; CDR3 DNA: TGTGCCAGCAGCCAATGGGACAGCTCCTACGAGCAGTACTTC; CDR3 protein: CASSQWDSSYEQYF
J gene: TRBJ1-2; clone size: .; V gene: TRBV7-9; D gene: .; CDR3 DNA: TGTGCCAGCAGCCCACCACAGGTTTGGGCCCCTAGCTACACCTTC; CDR3 protein: CASSPPQVWAPSYTF
J gene: TRBJ2-3; clone size: .; V gene: TRBV11-2; D gene: .; CDR3 DNA: TGTGCCAGCAGCTCGCCCGGCGGAGCCATCACAGATACGCAGTATTTT; CDR3 protein: CASSSPGGAITDTQYF
J gene: TRBJ1-2; clone size: .; V gene: TRBV5-6; D gene: .; CDR3 DNA: TGTGCCAGCAGCTTCCAGGGAAGGGACTATGGCTACACCTTC; CDR3 protein: CASSFQGRDYGYTF
J gene: TRBJ2-2; clone size: .; V gene: TRBV7-3; D gene: TRBD1; CDR3 DNA: TGTGCCAGCAGCTCTGGACAGGGTTACGGGGAGCTGTTTTTT; CDR3 protein: CASSSGQGYGELFF
J gene: TRBJ2-1; clone size: .; V gene: TRBV7-9; D gene: TRBD1; CDR3 DNA: TGTGCCAGCAGCGACGATCCGGGACAGGGTTACAATGAGCAGTTCTTC; CDR3 protein: CASSDDPGQGYNEQFF
J gene: TRBJ2-4; clone size: .; V gene: TRBV7-9; D gene: TRBD1; CDR3 DNA: TGTGCCAGCAGCAGCGGGGACAGGGAGCAAAACATTCAGTACTTC; CDR3 protein: CASSSGDREQNIQYF
J gene: TRBJ2-1; clone size: once; V gene: TRBV4-1; D gene: TRBD1; CDR3 DNA: TGCGCCAGCAGCCACGGGACAGGGAACTACAATGAGCAGTTCTTC; CDR3 protein: CASSHGTGNYNEQFF
J gene: TRBJ1-4; clone size: .; V gene: TRBV19; D gene: TRBD1; CDR3 DNA: TGTGCCAGTAGGGGACAGGGGTTAAATGAAAAACTGTTTTTT; CDR3 protein: CASRGQGLNEKLFF
J gene: TRBJ2-3; clone size: .; V gene: TRBV6-6; D gene: .; CDR3 DNA: TGTGCCAGCAGTTTGCCCCCTCTGGATACGCAGTATTTT; CDR3 protein: CASSLPPLDTQYF
J gene: TRBJ2-7; clone size: .; V gene: TRBV11-2; D gene: .; CDR3 DNA: TGTGCCAGCAGCCCACTCTCCTACGAGCAGTACTTC; CDR3 protein: CASSPLSYEQYF
J gene: TRBJ2-3; clone size: few; V gene: TRBV9; D gene: TRBD2; CDR3 DNA: TGTGCCAGCAGCGTAGGGGCCACTAGCGGGGGGTTCACAGATACGCAGTATTTT; CDR3 protein: CASSVGATSGGFTDTQYF
J gene: TRBJ2-1; clone size: .; V gene: TRBV2; D gene: TRBD2; CDR3 DNA: TGTGCCAGCAGTGAGCGGCTAGCGGTGAGCTCCTACAATGAGCAGTTCTTC; CDR3 protein: CASSERLAVSSYNEQFF